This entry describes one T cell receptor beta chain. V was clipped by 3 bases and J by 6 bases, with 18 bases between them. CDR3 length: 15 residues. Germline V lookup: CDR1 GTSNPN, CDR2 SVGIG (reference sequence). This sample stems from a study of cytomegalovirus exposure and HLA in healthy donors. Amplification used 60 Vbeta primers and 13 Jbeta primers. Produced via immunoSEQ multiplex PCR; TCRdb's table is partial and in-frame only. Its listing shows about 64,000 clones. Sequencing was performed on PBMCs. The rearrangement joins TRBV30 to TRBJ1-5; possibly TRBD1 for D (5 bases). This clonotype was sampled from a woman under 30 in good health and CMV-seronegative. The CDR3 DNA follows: TGTGCCTGGAGAGCCCCCGGGGGACCCGGTCAGCCCCAGCATTTT. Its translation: CAWRAPGGPGQPQHF.